These 15 T cell receptor beta chains were sequenced from one sample in a study of CXCR3-negative and CXCR3-positive naive CD8 T cells (dated by TCRdb to about 2019). TCRdb shows the sequencer as NextSeq 550. The Human TCR Profiling Kit (MiLaboratory) was used to make UMI-labeled 5' RACE TRB cDNA libraries. Reads reprocessed by TCRdb are summarized as one entry per CDR3 protein sequence, and DNA is absent. The sample's own table lists 50,000 to 75,000 distinct CDR3 sequences. The top ten constitute 3.5% to 5.5% of the sample. Sequencing was carried out using naive CXCR3- CD8+ T cells from blood. The cell subset or site label corresponds to: CD45RO-CCR7+CD27+CD95- naive CD8+ T cells lacking CXCR3 (TNR3-). Receptor source: a human donor in good health. Some clones in this sample may be carry-over from other donors' samples.

The chain is built from TRBV29-1 and TRBJ2-7. CDR3 length equals 13 residues. Germline CDR1 is SQVTM and CDR2 is ANQGSEA. CDR3 sequence reads: CSVVDQVSYEKYF.

The chain recombines TRBV15 with TRBJ2-1; the TCRdb D gene call, TRBD2, has no DNA to confirm it. CDR3 size: 18 residues. Looked up from germline, CDR1 is LNHNV and CDR2 is YYDKDF (reference sequence). The CDR3: CATSRWGLAGGSYNEQFF.

The chain employs TRBV29-1 and TRBJ1-2. The CDR3 has 14 residues. Germline loops: CDR1 SQVTM, CDR2 ANQGSEA. CDR3 in amino acids: CSVEDFGVNYGYTF.

V and J are TRBV7-9 and TRBJ2-3; TCRdb returns TRBD1, unconfirmable since there is no DNA. Germline V lookup: CDR1 SEHNR, CDR2 FQNEAQ (reference sequence). The CDR3 spans 15 residues. The chain's CDR3 is CASSYRDTSTDTQYF.

The rearrangement links TRBV9 to TRBJ2-7; no DNA is available, so the TRBD1 call from TCRdb remains unchecked. Germline assignment: CDR1 SGDLS and CDR2 YYNGEE. The CDR3 runs to 15 residues. The CDR3 protein is CASSAGTGPAYEQYF.

The V gene is TRBV6-4, the J gene TRBJ1-2. The CDR3 length is 17 residues. From germline, CDR1 is MRHNA and CDR2 SNTAGT. The CDR3 reads CASLTCTVSAGLNGYTF.

The chain carries TRBV5-1 and TRBJ2-2; the TCRdb call, TRBD1, lacks DNA for checking. The CDR3 is 15 amino acids. Germline CDR1 reads SGHRS; CDR2 reads YFSETQ. The CDR3 region is CASSRGGPNTGELFF. Combining the CDR3 with reference TRBV5-1 and TRBJ2-2 gives the whole variable domain KAGVTQTPRYLIKTRGQQVTLSCSPISGHRSVSWYQQTPGQGLQFLFEYFSETQRNKGNFPGRFSGRQFSNSRSEMNVSTLELGDSALYLCASSRGGPNTGELFFGEGSRLTVL.

The CDR3 is CASTPNAGEYQETQYF. This chain uses TRBV7-7 with TRBJ2-5; TCRdb indicates TRBD2, and absent DNA this call remains unverified. This CDR3 has 16 amino acids. Looked up from germline, CDR1 is SSHAT and CDR2 is FNYEAQ (reference sequence).

The chain couples TRBV27 to TRBJ1-2; the TCRdb call, TRBD1, lacks DNA for checking. CDR1 MNHEY and CDR2 SMNVEV come from the germline V gene (reference sequence). The CDR3 length is 14 residues. The CDR3 loop is CASSLSGGNYGYTF.

This chain connects TRBV28 to TRBJ2-1. This CDR3 spans 15 amino acids. Germline loops: CDR1 MDHEN, CDR2 SYDVKM. CDR3: CASSPRRGGYNEQFF. Full variable domain (remainder filled in from reference TRBV28 and TRBJ2-1): DVKVTQSSRYLVKRTGEKVFLECVQDMDHENMFWYRQDPGLGLRLIYFSYDVKMKEKGDIPEGYSVSREKKERFSLILESASTNQTSMYLCASSPRRGGYNEQFFGPGTRLTVL.

V usage is TRBV7-9 and J usage is TRBJ2-7. The germline V gene has CDR1 SEHNR and CDR2 FQNEAQ (reference sequence). The CDR3 contains 13 residues. Here the CDR3 reads CASSRRTFDEQYF.

The V call is TRBV7-8, the J call TRBJ2-1; TCRdb returns TRBD2, unconfirmable since there is no DNA. The germline V gene encodes CDR1 SGHVS and CDR2 FQNEAQ. The CDR3 length is 17 residues. CDR3 sequence reads: CASSLVFRGLAYNEQFF.

The chain recombines TRBV29-1 with TRBJ2-1; there is no DNA to check the TCRdb D call of TRBD2. This CDR3 is 13 amino acids long. The germline CDR1 and CDR2 sequences are SQVTM and ANQGSEA. CDR3: CTLRQGAYNEQFF.

The rearrangement links TRBV12-3 or TRBV12-4 to TRBJ2-5; absent DNA, TCRdb's TRBD2 call cannot be checked. The CDR3 is made up of 15 amino acids. CDR3 protein: CASSPGLAGEETQYF.

The chain carries TRBV2 and TRBJ2-1; TCRdb designates TRBD1, a call that cannot be tested without DNA. Germline V gene data show CDR1 as SNHLY and CDR2 as FYNNEI. This CDR3 has 13 residues. CDR3 protein: CASSDEPRERVFF.